This TCR beta chain appears in the sequencing data of a study of blood T cells in healthy people across ages. Using a J-beta primer mix together with a sample-barcoded 5' primer, a second PCR was run for roughly 6 to 12 cycles. Carrying 12 random nucleotides, a template-switch adaptor labeled each individual cDNA molecule. A single record per CDR3 protein comes from TCRdb applying MiXCR to the 5' RACE reads. The sample consists of over 1,200,000 distinct CDR3 sequences, 55% to 75% of them appearing once. General study points: The fall in TCR beta diversity per million T cells was roughly linear with age.

The donors, all healthy, were Caucasians living in Russia, aged 6 to 90. As regards this clonotype: As yet, its antigen is unknown.

CDR3 length equals 15 residues. The V and J ends lost 5 bases and 1 base respectively, with 12 bases between them. The germline V gene encodes CDR1 SGHVS and CDR2 FQNEAQ. The sample was blood. The chain recombines TRBV7-8 with TRBJ2-1; D ambiguous. This TCR came from a man aged 18 to 29 in good health. The CDR3 coding sequence is TGTGCCAGCAGCGCAGCAGAATTTTCCTACAATGAGCAGTTCTTC. Amino acids: CASSAAEFSYNEQFF. Complete variable domain (other parts from reference TRBV7-8 and TRBJ2-1): GAGVSQSPRYKVAKRGQDVALRCDPISGHVSLFWYQQALGQGPEFLTYFQNEAQLDKSGLPSDRFFAERPEGSVSTLKIQRTQQEDSAVYLCASSAAEFSYNEQFFGPGTRLTVL.